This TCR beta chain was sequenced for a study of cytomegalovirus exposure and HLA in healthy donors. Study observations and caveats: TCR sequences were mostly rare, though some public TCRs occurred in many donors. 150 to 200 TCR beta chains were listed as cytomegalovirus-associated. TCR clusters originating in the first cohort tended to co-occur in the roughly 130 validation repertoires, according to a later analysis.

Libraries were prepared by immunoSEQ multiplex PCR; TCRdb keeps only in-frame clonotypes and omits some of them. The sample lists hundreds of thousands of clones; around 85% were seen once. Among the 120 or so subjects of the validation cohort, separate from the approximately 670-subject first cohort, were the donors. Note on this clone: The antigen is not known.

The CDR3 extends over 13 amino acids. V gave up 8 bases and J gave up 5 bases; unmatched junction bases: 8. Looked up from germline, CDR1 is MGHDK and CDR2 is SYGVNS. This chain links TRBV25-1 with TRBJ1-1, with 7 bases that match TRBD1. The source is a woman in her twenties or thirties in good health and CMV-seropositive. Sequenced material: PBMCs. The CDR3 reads CASGTQQGTEAFF. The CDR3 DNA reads TGTGCCAGCGGTACCCAACAGGGGACTGAAGCTTTCTTT.